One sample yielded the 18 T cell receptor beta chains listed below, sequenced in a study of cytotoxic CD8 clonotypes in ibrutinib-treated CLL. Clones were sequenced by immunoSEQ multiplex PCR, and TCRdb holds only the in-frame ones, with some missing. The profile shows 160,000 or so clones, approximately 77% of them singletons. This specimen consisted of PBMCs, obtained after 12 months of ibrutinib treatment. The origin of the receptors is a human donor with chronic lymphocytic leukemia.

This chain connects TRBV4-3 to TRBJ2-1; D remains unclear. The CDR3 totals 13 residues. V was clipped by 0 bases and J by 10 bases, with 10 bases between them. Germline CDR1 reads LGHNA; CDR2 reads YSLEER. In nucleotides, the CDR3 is TGCGCCAGCAGCCAAGATGAGCAACGAGAGCAGTTCTTC. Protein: CASSQDEQREQFF.

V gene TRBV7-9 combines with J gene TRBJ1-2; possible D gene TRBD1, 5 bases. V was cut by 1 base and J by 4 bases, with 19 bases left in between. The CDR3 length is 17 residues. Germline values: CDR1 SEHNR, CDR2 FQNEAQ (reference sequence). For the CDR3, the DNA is TGTGCCAGCAGCTTAGGAGCGGGGGGAGCGAGCCTCTATGGCTACACCTTC. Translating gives CASSLGAGGASLYGYTF.

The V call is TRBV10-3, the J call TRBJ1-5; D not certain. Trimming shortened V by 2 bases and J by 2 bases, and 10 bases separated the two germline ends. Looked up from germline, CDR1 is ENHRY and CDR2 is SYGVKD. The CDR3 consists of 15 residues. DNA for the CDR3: TGTGCCATCAGTGAGCCCGCCGGAGGCAATCAGCCCCAGCATTTT. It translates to CAISEPAGGNQPQHF.

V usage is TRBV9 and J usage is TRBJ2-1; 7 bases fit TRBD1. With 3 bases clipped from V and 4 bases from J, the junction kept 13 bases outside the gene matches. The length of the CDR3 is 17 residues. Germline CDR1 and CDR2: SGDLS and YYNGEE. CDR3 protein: CASSARQGALFYNEQFF. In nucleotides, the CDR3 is TGTGCCAGCAGCGCAAGACAGGGCGCCCTTTTTTACAATGAGCAGTTCTTC. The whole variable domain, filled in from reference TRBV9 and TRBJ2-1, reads DSGVTQTPKHLITATGQRVTLRCSPRSGDLSVYWYQQSLDQGLQFLIQYYNGEERAKGNILERFSAQQFPDLHSELNLSSLELGDSALYFCASSARQGALFYNEQFFGPGTRLTVL.

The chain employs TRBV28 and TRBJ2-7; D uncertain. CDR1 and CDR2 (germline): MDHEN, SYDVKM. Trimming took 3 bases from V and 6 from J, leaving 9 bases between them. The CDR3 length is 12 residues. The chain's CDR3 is CASSLKGSEQYF. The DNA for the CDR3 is TGTGCCAGCAGTTTGAAAGGCTCCGAGCAGTACTTC.

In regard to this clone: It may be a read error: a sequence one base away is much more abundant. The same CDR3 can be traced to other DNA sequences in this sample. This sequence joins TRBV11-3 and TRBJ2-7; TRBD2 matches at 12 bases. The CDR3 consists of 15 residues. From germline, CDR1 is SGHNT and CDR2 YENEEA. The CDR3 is CASSPGLAGGYEQYF. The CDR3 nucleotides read TGTGCCAGCAGCCCAGGGCTAGCGGGAGGGTACGAGCAGTACTTT.

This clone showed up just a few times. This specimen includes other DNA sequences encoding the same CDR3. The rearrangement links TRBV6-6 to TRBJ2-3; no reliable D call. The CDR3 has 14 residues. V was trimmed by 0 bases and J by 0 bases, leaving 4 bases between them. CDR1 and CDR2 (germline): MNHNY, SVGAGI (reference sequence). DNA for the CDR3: TGTGCCAGCAGTTACTCAGTGAGCACAGATACGCAGTATTTT. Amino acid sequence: CASSYSVSTDTQYF.

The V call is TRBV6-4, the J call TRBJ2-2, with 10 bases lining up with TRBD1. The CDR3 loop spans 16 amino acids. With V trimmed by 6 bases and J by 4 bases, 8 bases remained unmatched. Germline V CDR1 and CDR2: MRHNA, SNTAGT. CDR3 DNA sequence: TGTGCCAGCAGCCTGACAGGGGGCACGTTCACCGGGGAGCTGTTTTTT. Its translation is CASSLTGGTFTGELFF.

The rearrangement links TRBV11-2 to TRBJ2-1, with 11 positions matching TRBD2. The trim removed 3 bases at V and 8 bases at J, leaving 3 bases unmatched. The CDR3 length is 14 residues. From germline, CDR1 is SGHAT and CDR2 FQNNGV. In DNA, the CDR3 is TGTGCCAGCAGCTTTAGCGGGAGGGCCGATGAGCAGTTCTTC. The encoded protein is CASSFSGRADEQFF.

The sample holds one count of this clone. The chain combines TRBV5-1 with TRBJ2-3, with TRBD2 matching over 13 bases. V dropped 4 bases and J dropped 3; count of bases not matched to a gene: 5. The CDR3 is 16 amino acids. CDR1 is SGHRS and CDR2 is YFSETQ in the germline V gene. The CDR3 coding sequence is TGCGCCAGCAGCCCTGGGACTAGCGGGACGACAGATACGCAGTATTTT. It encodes CASSPGTSGTTDTQYF.

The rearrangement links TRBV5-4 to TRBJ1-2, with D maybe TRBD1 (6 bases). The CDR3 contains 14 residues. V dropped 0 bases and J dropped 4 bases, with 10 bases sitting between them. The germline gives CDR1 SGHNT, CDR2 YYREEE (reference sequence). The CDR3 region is CASSLGGAGYGYTF. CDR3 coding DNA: TGTGCCAGCAGCTTGGGGGGGGCTGGCTATGGCTACACCTTC.

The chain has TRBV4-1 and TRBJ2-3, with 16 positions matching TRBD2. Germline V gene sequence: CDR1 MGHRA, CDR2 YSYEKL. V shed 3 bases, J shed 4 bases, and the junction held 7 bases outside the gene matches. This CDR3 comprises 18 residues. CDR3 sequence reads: CASSQSGTSGGEADTQYF. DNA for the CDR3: TGCGCCAGCAGCCAGTCCGGGACTAGCGGGGGGGAGGCAGATACGCAGTATTTT.

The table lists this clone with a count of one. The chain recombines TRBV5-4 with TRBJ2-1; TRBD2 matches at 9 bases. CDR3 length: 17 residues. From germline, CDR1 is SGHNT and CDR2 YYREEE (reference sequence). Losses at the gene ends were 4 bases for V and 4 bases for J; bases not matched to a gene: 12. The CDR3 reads CASSPNRAGGRYNEQFF. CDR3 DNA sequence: TGTGCCAGCAGCCCGAATAGGGCGGGGGGGCGATACAATGAGCAGTTCTTC.

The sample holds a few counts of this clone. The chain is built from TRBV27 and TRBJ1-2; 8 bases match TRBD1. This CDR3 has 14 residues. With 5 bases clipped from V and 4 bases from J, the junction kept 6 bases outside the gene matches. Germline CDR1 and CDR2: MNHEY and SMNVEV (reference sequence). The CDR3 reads CASSRWTGFYGYTF. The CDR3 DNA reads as TGTGCCAGCAGTAGGTGGACAGGGTTCTATGGCTACACCTTC.

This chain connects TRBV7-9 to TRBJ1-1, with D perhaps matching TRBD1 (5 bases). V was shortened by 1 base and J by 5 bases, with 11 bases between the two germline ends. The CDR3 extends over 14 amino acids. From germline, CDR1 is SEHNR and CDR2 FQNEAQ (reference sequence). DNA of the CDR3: TGTGCCAGCAGCTTAGGCCAGGGTGTGACTGAAGCTTTCTTT. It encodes CASSLGQGVTEAFF.

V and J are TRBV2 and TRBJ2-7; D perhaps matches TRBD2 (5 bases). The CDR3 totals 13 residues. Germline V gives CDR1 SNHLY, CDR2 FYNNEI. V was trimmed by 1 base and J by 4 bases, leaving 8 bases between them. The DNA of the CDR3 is TGTGCCAGCAGTGAAGTTGTAGCGTACGAGCAGTACTTC. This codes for CASSEVVAYEQYF.

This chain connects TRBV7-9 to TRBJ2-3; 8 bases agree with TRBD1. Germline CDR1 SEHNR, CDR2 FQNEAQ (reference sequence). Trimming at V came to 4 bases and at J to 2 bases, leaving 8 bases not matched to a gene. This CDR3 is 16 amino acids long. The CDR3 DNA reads TGTGCCAGCAGCTCGAATCAGGGGGCGAACACAGATACGCAGTATTTT. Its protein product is CASSSNQGANTDTQYF.

The CDR3 spells CASSPGTGNIQYF. The CDR3 nucleotides are TGTGCCAGCTCCCCCGGGACCGGGAACATTCAGTACTTC. The chain employs TRBV18 and TRBJ2-4, with D possibly called TRBD1 or TRBD2 (5 bases each). V gave up 6 bases and J gave up 7 bases, with 13 bases separating them. Germline values: CDR1 KGHSH, CDR2 LQKENI. The CDR3 totals 13 residues.